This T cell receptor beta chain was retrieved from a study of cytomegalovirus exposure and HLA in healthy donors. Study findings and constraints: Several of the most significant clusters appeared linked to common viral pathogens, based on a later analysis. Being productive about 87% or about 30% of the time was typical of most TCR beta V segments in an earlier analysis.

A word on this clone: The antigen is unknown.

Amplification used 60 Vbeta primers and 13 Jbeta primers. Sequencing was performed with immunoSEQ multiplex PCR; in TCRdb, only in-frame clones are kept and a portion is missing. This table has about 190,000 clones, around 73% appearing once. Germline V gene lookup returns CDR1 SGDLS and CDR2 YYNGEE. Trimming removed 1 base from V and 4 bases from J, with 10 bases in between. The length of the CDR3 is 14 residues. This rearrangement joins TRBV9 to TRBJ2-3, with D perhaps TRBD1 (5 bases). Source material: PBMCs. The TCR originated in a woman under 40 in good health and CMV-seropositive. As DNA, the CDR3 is TGTGCCAGCAGCGTAACGGGCAGGGCAGATACGCAGTATTTT. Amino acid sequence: CASSVTGRADTQYF.